These 32 T cell receptor beta chains were all obtained from the same sample, sequenced in a study of T cells in localized non-small cell lung cancer. Produced via immunoSEQ multiplex PCR; TCRdb's table is partial and in-frame only. The sample lists fewer than 25,000 clones, roughly 90% occurring once. The sequencing here drew on peripheral blood, taken before any cancer treatment. These receptors all stem from a woman aged 35 to 70 with stage I lung adenocarcinoma.

V and J are TRBV18 and TRBJ2-7; 7 bases agree with TRBD1. V gave up 4 bases and J gave up 3 bases; unmatched junction bases: 3. The CDR3 consists of 13 residues. Germline V lookup: CDR1 KGHSH, CDR2 LQKENI. The CDR3: CASSLGQSYEQYF. The CDR3 DNA reads as TGTGCCAGCTCACTGGGACAGAGCTACGAGCAGTACTTC.

The rearrangement joins TRBV7-9 to TRBJ1-2, with D possibly matching TRBD1 (5 bases). Germline V gene lookup returns CDR1 SEHNR and CDR2 FQNEAQ (reference sequence). V was trimmed by 1 base and J by 7 bases, leaving 19 bases between them. CDR3 length: 16 amino acids. CDR3 nucleotide sequence: TGTGCCAGCAGCTTAGGAGGTCAGGGTAGTTCGTCTGGCTACACCTTC. It translates to CASSLGGQGSSSGYTF.

The rearrangement uses TRBV29-1 and TRBJ2-1; 9 positions agree with TRBD2. The CDR3 has 11 amino acids. The V gene's germline CDR1 is SQVTM and CDR2 ANQGSEA. The CDR3: CAAGGFDEQFF. Here the CDR3 DNA reads TGCGCGGCGGGGGGGTTTGATGAGCAGTTCTTC.

The rearrangement joins TRBV20-1 to TRBJ1-1; no definite D call. This CDR3 is built from 10 residues. V shed 5 bases and J shed 5 bases, with 6 bases lying between them. The V gene's germline CDR1 is DFQATT and CDR2 SNEGSKA (reference sequence). The CDR3 sequence: CSAAKTEAFF. The CDR3 nucleotides are TGCAGTGCTGCTAAGACTGAAGCTTTCTTT.

This clone was picked up one time. The V and J genes are TRBV5-1 and TRBJ1-1; D is uncertain. From germline, CDR1 is SGHRS and CDR2 YFSETQ. The CDR3 is 14 residues long. Trimming pared 0 bases from V and 1 base from J, leaving 7 bases between. Here the CDR3 DNA reads TGCGCCAGCAGCTTGGCCCAGTCGAACACTGAAGCTTTCTTT. Translated, it gives CASSLAQSNTEAFF.

This chain uses TRBV7-2 with TRBJ2-3; 9 bases are a match to TRBD2. Germline trimming cut 8 bases from V and 1 base from J; bases unmatched to any gene: 1. This CDR3 region has 13 residues. CDR1 and CDR2 (germline): SGHTA, FQGNSA. Here the CDR3 reads CASRLAGTDTQYF. The DNA of the CDR3 is TGTGCCAGCCGACTAGCGGGCACAGATACGCAGTATTTT.

This rearrangement joins TRBV28 to TRBJ2-3; 10 bases are shared with TRBD2. Unmatched junction bases numbered 9, after V lost 6 bases and J lost 6 bases. Germline V lookup: CDR1 MDHEN, CDR2 SYDVKM. The CDR3 has 15 amino acids. CDR3 loop: CASSLSGGYMDTQYF. CDR3 DNA: TGTGCCAGCAGCCTTAGCGGGGGGTATATGGATACGCAGTATTTT.

The chain couples TRBV7-6 to TRBJ1-2; D may be TRBD1 (6 bases). Germline-derived CDR1 and CDR2 are SGHVS and FNYEAQ. V lost 5 bases to trimming and J lost 2 bases, with 9 bases between them. CDR3 length: 13 residues. The CDR3 spells CASSPTGNYGYTF. For the CDR3, the DNA is TGTGCCAGCAGCCCCACAGGGAACTATGGCTACACCTTC.

The rearrangement links TRBV9 to TRBJ2-3, with 15 bases identical to TRBD2. The junction had 9 bases not matched to a gene; V was cut back by 2 bases and J by 2 bases. Germline V lookup: CDR1 SGDLS, CDR2 YYNGEE. The CDR3 sequence is 19 residues long. This CDR3 reads CASSVEGGTSGGPTDTQYF. The CDR3 region has the DNA TGTGCCAGCAGCGTCGAGGGAGGGACTAGCGGGGGGCCCACAGATACGCAGTATTTT.

The chain links TRBV5-1 to TRBJ1-4; D is possibly TRBD1 (6 bases). CDR1 and CDR2 (germline): SGHRS, YFSETQ. V was clipped by 4 bases and J by 0 bases, with 10 bases between them. The CDR3 is 15 residues long. The CDR3 coding sequence is TGCGCCAGCAGCACGACAGGTACAACTAATGAAAAACTGTTTTTT. Residues: CASSTTGTTNEKLFF.

Comment on this clone: Other DNA sequences in this specimen translate into the identical CDR3. V gene TRBV2 combines with J gene TRBJ1-1, with D unclear. Germline CDR1 reads SNHLY; CDR2 reads FYNNEI. The CDR3 is made up of 15 amino acids. V was trimmed by 6 bases and J by 4 bases, leaving 18 bases between them. Here the CDR3 reads CASSPSTLSPTEAFF. The CDR3 bases are TGTGCCAGCAGCCCGTCGACCCTTTCCCCCACTGAAGCTTTCTTT.

V usage is TRBV5-1 and J usage is TRBJ2-7; perhaps TRBD2 as D (5 bases). The V end lost 1 base, the J end lost 3 bases, and 8 bases lay between the germline ends. Germline values: CDR1 SGHRS, CDR2 YFSETQ. This CDR3 has 13 residues. For the CDR3, the DNA is TGCGCCAGCAGCTTGCGCGAGGGCTACGAGCAGTACTTC. As protein: CASSLREGYEQYF.

The chain combines TRBV12-5 with TRBJ2-1, with TRBD1 matching over 8 bases. Trimming took 3 bases from V and 9 from J; bases not matched to a gene: 10. The CDR3 is 15 residues long. Germline values: CDR1 LGHNT, CDR2 FRNRAP. CDR3: CASGLGGQGFGEQFF. CDR3 nucleotide sequence: TGTGCTAGTGGTTTAGGAGGACAGGGTTTTGGTGAGCAGTTCTTC. Drawing the rest from reference TRBV12-5 and TRBJ2-1, the complete variable domain is DARVTQTPRHKVTEMGQEVTMRCQPILGHNTVFWYRQTMMQGLELLAYFRNRAPLDDSGMPKDRFSAEMPDATLATLKIQPSEPRDSAVYFCASGLGGQGFGEQFFGPGTRLTVL.

The chain is built from TRBV6-4 and TRBJ2-1; TRBD1 aligns across 9 bases. Per germline, CDR1 MRHNA and CDR2 SNTAGT. The CDR3 contains 15 residues. The V gene end was trimmed by 2 bases and the J gene end by 6 bases; junction bases not matched to a gene: 5. CDR3 in amino acids: CASSDHPDRGNEQFF. The CDR3 nucleotides read TGTGCCAGCAGTGACCATCCGGACAGGGGCAATGAGCAGTTCTTC.

In DNA form, the CDR3 reads TGTGCCAGTAGTACGCAAGGAGGACAGGGGGCGCAGGGCTACACCTTC. Translation gives CASSTQGGQGAQGYTF. The V gene is TRBV19, the J gene TRBJ1-2; 11 bases match TRBD1. The CDR3 extends over 16 amino acids. V shed 4 bases, J shed 8 bases, and the junction held 12 bases outside the gene matches. Germline V gene lookup returns CDR1 LNHDA and CDR2 SQIVND (reference sequence).

The genes are TRBV10-1 and TRBJ2-1; the D is unclear. CDR1 WNHNN and CDR2 SYGVQD come from the germline V gene (reference sequence). The CDR3 runs to 17 residues. Trimming removed 8 bases at V and 5 bases at J, with 25 bases between. This chain's CDR3 is CASFWTETISLHNEQFF. The CDR3 DNA reads TGCGCCAGCTTTTGGACCGAAACTATCAGCCTCCACAATGAGCAGTTCTTC.

The chain has TRBV25-1 and TRBJ1-2; no firm D call. The CDR3 covers 14 residues. Germline V gene lookup returns CDR1 MGHDK and CDR2 SYGVNS. V was cut by 6 bases and J by 5 bases, with 16 bases left in between. The CDR3 DNA sequence: TGTGCCAGCAGCGCCCCCGGGGAAGATTATGGCTACACCTTC. Encoded protein: CASSAPGEDYGYTF.

This rearrangement joins TRBV6-6 to TRBJ2-7, with D maybe TRBD2 (6 bases). The CDR3 contains 13 residues. Trimming pared 8 bases from V and 7 bases from J, leaving 18 bases between. Germline V CDR1 and CDR2: MNHNY, SVGAGI (reference sequence). This CDR3 reads CASCRDGGEEQYF. The CDR3 DNA reads as TGTGCCAGCTGCAGGGACGGCGGGGAGGAGCAGTACTTC.

J is TRBJ2-1 and V is TRBV9; TRBD1 agrees at 9 bases. V was clipped by 0 bases and J by 10 bases; unmatched bases: 11. The germline V gene encodes CDR1 SGDLS and CDR2 YYNGEE. The CDR3 spans 16 residues. The CDR3 here is CASSVEWGTGFMEQFF. DNA of the CDR3: TGTGCCAGCAGCGTAGAATGGGGGACAGGGTTCATGGAGCAGTTCTTC.

The chain links TRBV7-2 to TRBJ2-7; D is ambiguous. Germline V lookup: CDR1 SGHTA, CDR2 FQGNSA. V gave up 5 bases and J gave up 6 bases, with 11 bases separating them. This CDR3 has 12 amino acids. CDR3 in DNA: TGTGCCAGCAGCGAAGTGGGCTTCGAGCAGTACTTC. Its protein product is CASSEVGFEQYF.

This chain connects TRBV6-6 to TRBJ1-1; D ambiguous. V lost 2 bases, J lost 4 bases, and 8 bases lay in between. Germline V gene sequence: CDR1 MNHNY, CDR2 SVGAGI (reference sequence). This CDR3 comprises 13 residues. The CDR3 coding sequence is TGTGCCAGCAGTTACAGACCTGGCACTGAAGCTTTCTTT. Its protein product is CASSYRPGTEAFF.

The CDR3 protein is CASSYRGPSYEQYF. The CDR3 DNA reads as TGTGCCAGCAGTTATCGAGGCCCATCCTACGAGCAGTACTTC. The rearrangement uses TRBV6-5 and TRBJ2-5; D unclear. The J call is doubtful: the DNA matches TRBJ2-7 better. Germline CDR1 MNHEY, CDR2 SVGAGI. This CDR3 comprises 14 residues.

V is TRBV7-9 and J is TRBJ2-1; D perhaps matches TRBD1 (7 bases). CDR1 is SEHNR, CDR2 FQNEAQ, per germline (reference sequence). Trimming cost V 5 bases and J 1 base, with 24 bases left between them. The CDR3 has 19 residues. The CDR3 is CASSQRRGQSLTSYNEQFF. The DNA for the CDR3 is TGTGCCAGCAGCCAACGGAGGGGACAGTCTCTTACTTCCTACAATGAGCAGTTCTTC.

This sequence joins TRBV4-3 and TRBJ2-3; 12 bases match TRBD2. The CDR3 is 21 amino acids. Germline values: CDR1 LGHNA, CDR2 YSLEER. Trimming took 0 bases from V and 0 from J; bases not matched to a gene: 13. The CDR3 protein is CASSQDPTSGGLRPSTDTQYF. DNA of the CDR3: TGCGCCAGCAGCCAAGATCCTACTAGCGGGGGGCTTCGACCTAGCACAGATACGCAGTATTTT.

This chain connects TRBV4-3 to TRBJ2-1; 10 nucleotides agree with TRBD2. This CDR3 spans 17 amino acids. From germline, CDR1 is LGHNA and CDR2 YSLEER. V dropped 3 bases and J dropped 4; count of bases not matched to a gene: 9. The chain's CDR3 is CASSQSFLAGEYNEQFF. DNA of the CDR3: TGCGCCAGCAGCCAGTCATTTCTAGCGGGGGAATACAATGAGCAGTTCTTC.

The CDR3 here is CASSLWDRADYGYTF. The CDR3 DNA reads TGTGCCAGCAGCTTATGGGACAGGGCGGACTATGGCTACACCTTC. The genes are TRBV7-9 and TRBJ1-2, with 9 bases fitting TRBD1. V dropped 2 bases and J dropped 3; count of bases not matched to a gene: 4. Germline V gives CDR1 SEHNR, CDR2 FQNEAQ (reference sequence). The CDR3 has 15 residues. The whole variable domain, filled in from reference TRBV7-9 and TRBJ1-2, reads DTGVSQNPRHKITKRGQNVTFRCDPISEHNRLYWYRQTLGQGPEFLTYFQNEAQLEKSRLLSDRFSAERPKGSFSTLEIQRTEQGDSAMYLCASSLWDRADYGYTFGSGTRLTVV.

The chain recombines TRBV6-4 with TRBJ2-1; possible D gene TRBD1, 6 bases. Trimming removed 3 bases from V and 0 bases from J, with 9 bases in between. This CDR3 contains 15 residues. The germline V gene has CDR1 MRHNA and CDR2 SNTAGT. The CDR3: CASSEGAGSYNEQFF. CDR3 DNA: TGTGCCAGCAGTGAGGGGGCGGGCTCCTACAATGAGCAGTTCTTC.

The chain uses TRBV7-9 and TRBJ2-3, with TRBD1 matching 10 bases. The CDR3 totals 15 residues. CDR1 and CDR2 (germline): SEHNR, FQNEAQ (reference sequence). The V and J ends lost 6 bases and 2 bases, in that order; junction bases with no gene match: 5. The CDR3 spells CASSRDRGLTDTQYF. The DNA for the CDR3 is TGTGCCAGCAGTCGGGACAGGGGACTCACAGATACGCAGTATTTT.

V usage is TRBV6-5 and J usage is TRBJ2-5, with D perhaps TRBD2 (6 bases). V lost 5 bases and J lost 4, with 14 bases in between. Germline values: CDR1 MNHEY, CDR2 SVGAGI. The CDR3 spans 14 residues. The DNA of the CDR3 is TGTGCCAGCAGTGTCCGGCGCGGGGCAGAGACCCAGTACTTC. Encoded protein: CASSVRRGAETQYF.

This clone was counted only a few times. The V and J genes are TRBV6-4 and TRBJ2-3; 9 bases match TRBD1. Looked up from germline, CDR1 is MRHNA and CDR2 is SNTAGT. The CDR3 has 14 amino acids. V lost 5 bases and J lost 4; bases outside the gene matches: 4. DNA for the CDR3: TGTGCCAGCAGTAGCACAGGGGGCGCAGATACGCAGTATTTT. Amino acid sequence: CASSSTGGADTQYF.

The chain combines TRBV7-3 with TRBJ1-1; possibly TRBD1 for D (6 bases). Germline V gene data show CDR1 as SGHTA and CDR2 as FQGTGA. CDR3 length equals 14 residues. The V end was cut by 0 bases, the J end by 6 bases, with 11 bases between. CDR3: CASSLTLDSPEAFF. CDR3 DNA sequence: TGTGCCAGCAGCTTAACGTTGGACAGCCCTGAAGCTTTCTTT.

This clone has just a few counts. The chain carries TRBV10-1 and TRBJ2-7; 11 bases align to TRBD2. Germline-derived CDR1 and CDR2 are WNHNN and SYGVQD (reference sequence). Trimming at V came to 6 bases and at J to 4 bases, leaving 8 bases not matched to a gene. This CDR3 spans 15 amino acids. The CDR3 here is CASRGPSGGKYEQYF. The CDR3 nucleotides are TGCGCCAGCAGAGGACCTAGCGGGGGGAAATACGAGCAGTACTTC.